The clone carrying this TCR beta chain was detected only a few times. What it binds is unknown. TCRdb analysed the reads with MiXCR anew, one entry per CDR3 protein. This sample has around 770,000 distinct CDR3 sequences; roughly 29% occur once, and the top ten carry around 13%. The V gene lost 2 bases and the J gene lost 10 bases, with 13 bases spanning the gap. The CDR3 loop spans 13 amino acids. Germline lookup yields CDR1 SGHDT and CDR2 YYEEEE. The data were taken from a study of T cell repertoires in cytomegalovirus infection. Whole-study context: Used in the study were CMV epitopes, some recently identified and HLA-C-restricted, others well-studied and HLA-B-restricted. Public TCR beta signatures provided an indication of both CMV infection and a matching HLA type.

Study conclusions and caveats: Using cumulative public TCR beta family frequency, the authors identified those who carried CMV together with the relevant HLA. HLA-C-restricted CMV-specific TCR beta clonotypes prevailed in the ex vivo response.

The TCR originated in a human donor in good health (CMV status not recorded). Some clones in this sample may be carry-over from other donors' samples. This chain connects TRBV5-6 to TRBJ2-1, with a possible D match to TRBD2 (5 bases). The material sequenced was cultured CD8+ T cells from PBMCs, taken from culture after CMV antigen stimulation. The CDR3 region is CASSFSLGEEQFF. DNA of the CDR3: TGTGCCAGCAGCTTCTCCCTGGGAGAAGAGCAGTTCTTC. The variable domain in full, completed from reference TRBV5-6 and TRBJ2-1, reads DAGVTQSPTHLIKTRGQQVTLRCSPKSGHDTVSWYQQALGQGPQFIFQYYEEEERQRGNFPDRFSGHQFPNYSSELNVNALLLGDSALYLCASSFSLGEEQFFGPGTRLTVL.